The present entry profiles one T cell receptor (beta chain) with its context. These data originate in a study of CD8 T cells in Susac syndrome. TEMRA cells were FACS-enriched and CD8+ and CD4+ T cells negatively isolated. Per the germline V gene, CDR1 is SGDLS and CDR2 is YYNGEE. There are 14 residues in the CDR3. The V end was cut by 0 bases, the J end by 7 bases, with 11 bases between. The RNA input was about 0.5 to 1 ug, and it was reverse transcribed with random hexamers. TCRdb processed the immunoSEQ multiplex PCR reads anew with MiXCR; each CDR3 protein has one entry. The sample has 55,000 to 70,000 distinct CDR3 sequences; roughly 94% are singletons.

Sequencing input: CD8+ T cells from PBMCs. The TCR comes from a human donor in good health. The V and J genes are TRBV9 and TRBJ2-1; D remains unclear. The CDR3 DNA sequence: TGTGCCAGCAGCGTAGCTCGGGCCGGTAATGAGCAGTTCTTC. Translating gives CASSVARAGNEQFF.